This T cell receptor (beta chain) was captured in a study of OX40 agonist ivuxolimab in advanced cancers. Looking at the study overall: Patients were dosed intravenously with ivuxolimab at 0.01 to 10 mg/kg every 2 weeks.

Study-wide findings and caveats: Clonal expansion among partial responders at 0.1-3.0 mg/kg ranked near the lowest.

For this clone: The antigen remains undetermined.

The CDR3 sequence is 16 residues long. The germline gives CDR1 MDHEN, CDR2 SYDVKM. Trimming pared 6 bases from V and 1 base from J, leaving 17 bases between. TCRdb keeps only in-frame clones here, not all; method: immunoSEQ multiplex PCR. The sample consists of 70,000 to 95,000 clones, over 80% of them appearing once. The chain employs TRBV28 and TRBJ2-3; perhaps D is TRBD1 or TRBD2 (5 bases each). The sample consisted of CD4+ or CD8+ T cells sorted from blood, taken in a trial of the OX40 agonist ivuxolimab. The source is an adult with an advanced solid tumor such as melanoma, head and neck, liver or kidney cancer. The CDR3 sequence is CASRREGQRGTDTQYF. The CDR3 coding sequence is TGTGCCAGCAGACGCGAGGGGCAAAGGGGCACAGATACGCAGTATTTT.